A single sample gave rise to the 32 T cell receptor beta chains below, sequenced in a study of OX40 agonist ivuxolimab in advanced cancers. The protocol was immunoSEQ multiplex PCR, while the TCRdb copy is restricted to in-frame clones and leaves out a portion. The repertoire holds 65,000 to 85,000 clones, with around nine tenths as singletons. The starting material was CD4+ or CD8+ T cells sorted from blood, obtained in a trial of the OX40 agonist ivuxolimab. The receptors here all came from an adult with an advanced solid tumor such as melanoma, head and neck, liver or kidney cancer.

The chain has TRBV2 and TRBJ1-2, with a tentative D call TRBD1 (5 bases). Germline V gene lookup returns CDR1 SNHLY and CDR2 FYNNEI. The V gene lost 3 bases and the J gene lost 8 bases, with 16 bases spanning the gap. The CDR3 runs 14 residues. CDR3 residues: CASSDWAGPGGYTF. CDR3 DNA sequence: TGTGCCAGCAGTGATTGGGCAGGGCCAGGGGGCTACACCTTC.

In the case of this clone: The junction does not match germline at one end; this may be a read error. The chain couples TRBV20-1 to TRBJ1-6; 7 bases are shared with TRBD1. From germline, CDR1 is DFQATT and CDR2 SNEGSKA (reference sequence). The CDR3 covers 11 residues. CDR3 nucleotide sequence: TGCAGTGCCGGAATTAGGGCAGGGGGACCGTTT. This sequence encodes CSAGIRAGGPF.

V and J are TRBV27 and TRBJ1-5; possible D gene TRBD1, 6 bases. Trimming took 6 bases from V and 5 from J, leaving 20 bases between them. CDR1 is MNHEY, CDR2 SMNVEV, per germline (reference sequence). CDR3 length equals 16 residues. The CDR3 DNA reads TGTGCCAGCAGGTCCGGGACACATCTTTCCGATCAGCCCCAGCATTTT. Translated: CASRSGTHLSDQPQHF.

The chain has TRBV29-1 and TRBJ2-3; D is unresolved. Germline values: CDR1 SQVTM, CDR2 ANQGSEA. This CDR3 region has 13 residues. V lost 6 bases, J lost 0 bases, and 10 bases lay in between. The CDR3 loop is CSVPGRSTDTQYF. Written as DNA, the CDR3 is TGCAGCGTCCCCGGACGGAGCACAGATACGCAGTATTTT.

CDR3 nucleotide sequence: TGTGCCAGCAGCTTTATCCGGGACAGGGGTTCATCCGGGGAGCTGTTTTTT. The encoded protein is CASSFIRDRGSSGELFF. The V call is TRBV5-6, the J call TRBJ2-2; 10 bases are a match to TRBD1. The CDR3 is made up of 17 amino acids. Germline V gives CDR1 SGHDT, CDR2 YYEEEE. Unmatched junction bases numbered 10, after V lost 2 bases and J lost 6 bases.

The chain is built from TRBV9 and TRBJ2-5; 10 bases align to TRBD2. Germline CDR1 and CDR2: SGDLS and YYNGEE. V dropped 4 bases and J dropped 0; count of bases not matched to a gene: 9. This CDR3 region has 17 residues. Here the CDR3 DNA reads TGTGCCAGCAGCTCGAGCGGGGGGGCCGCGTACCAAGAGACCCAGTACTTC. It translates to CASSSSGGAAYQETQYF.

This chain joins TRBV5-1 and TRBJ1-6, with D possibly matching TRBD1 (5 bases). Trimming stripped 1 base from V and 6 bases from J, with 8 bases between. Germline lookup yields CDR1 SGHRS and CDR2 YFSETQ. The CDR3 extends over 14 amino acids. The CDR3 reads CASSLSRGNSPLHF. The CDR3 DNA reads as TGCGCCAGCAGCTTGAGTAGGGGTAATTCACCCCTCCACTTT.

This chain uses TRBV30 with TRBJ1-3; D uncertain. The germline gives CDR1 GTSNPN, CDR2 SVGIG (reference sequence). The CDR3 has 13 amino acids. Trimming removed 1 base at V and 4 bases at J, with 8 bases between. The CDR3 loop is CAWSDGSGNTIYF. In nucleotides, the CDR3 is TGTGCCTGGAGTGATGGGTCGGGAAACACCATATATTTT.

The CDR3 loop reads CASSVGPAYEQYF. CDR3 nucleotide sequence: TGTGCCAGCAGTGTGGGACCGGCCTACGAGCAGTACTTC. The rearrangement uses TRBV6-4 and TRBJ2-7, with D possibly being TRBD1 or TRBD2 (5 bases each). CDR3 length: 13 residues. The germline gives CDR1 MRHNA, CDR2 SNTAGT. Trimming took off 4 bases at V and 2 bases at J, with 9 bases between the two ends.

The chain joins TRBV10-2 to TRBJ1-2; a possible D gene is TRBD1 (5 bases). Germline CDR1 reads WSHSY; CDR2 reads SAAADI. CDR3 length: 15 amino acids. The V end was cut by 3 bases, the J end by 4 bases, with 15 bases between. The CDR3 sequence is CASSDSPGSGYGYTF. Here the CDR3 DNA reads TGCGCCAGCAGTGATTCCCCAGGGAGTGGCTATGGCTACACCTTC.

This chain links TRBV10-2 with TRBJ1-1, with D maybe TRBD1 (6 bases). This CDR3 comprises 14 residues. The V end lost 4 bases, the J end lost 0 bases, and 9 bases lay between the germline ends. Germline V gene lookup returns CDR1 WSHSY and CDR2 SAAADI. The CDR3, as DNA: TGCGCCAGCAGTGCGACAGGCATGAACACTGAAGCTTTCTTT. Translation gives CASSATGMNTEAFF.

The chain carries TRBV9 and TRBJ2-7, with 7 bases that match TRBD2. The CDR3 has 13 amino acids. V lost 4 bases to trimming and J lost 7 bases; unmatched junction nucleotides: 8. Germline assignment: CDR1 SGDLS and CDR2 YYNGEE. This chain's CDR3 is CASSFSGLGEQYF. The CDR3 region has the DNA TGTGCCAGCAGCTTTAGCGGGTTGGGGGAGCAGTACTTC. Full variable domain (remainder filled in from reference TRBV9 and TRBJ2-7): DSGVTQTPKHLITATGQRVTLRCSPRSGDLSVYWYQQSLDQGLQFLIQYYNGEERAKGNILERFSAQQFPDLHSELNLSSLELGDSALYFCASSFSGLGEQYFGPGTRLTVT.

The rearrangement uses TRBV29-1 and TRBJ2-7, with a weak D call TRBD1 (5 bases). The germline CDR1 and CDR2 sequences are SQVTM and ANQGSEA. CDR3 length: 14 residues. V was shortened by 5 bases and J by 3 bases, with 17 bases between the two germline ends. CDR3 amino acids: CSVSPQGGGYEQYF. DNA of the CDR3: TGCAGCGTTTCACCGCAGGGTGGCGGCTACGAGCAGTACTTC.

The CDR3 here is CASPPGDYGYTF. CDR3 nucleotide sequence: TGTGCCAGCCCGCCTGGGGACTATGGCTACACCTTC. The chain links TRBV2 to TRBJ1-2; D gene unclear. Germline loops: CDR1 SNHLY, CDR2 FYNNEI. V shed 8 bases and J shed 3 bases, with 10 bases lying between them. The CDR3 has 12 residues. Based on the CDR3 plus reference TRBV2 and TRBJ1-2, the full variable domain is EPEVTQTPSHQVTQMGQEVILRCVPISNHLYFYWYRQILGQKVEFLVSFYNNEISEKSEIFDDQFSVERPDGSNFTLKIRSTKLEDSAMYFCASPPGDYGYTFGSGTRLTVV.

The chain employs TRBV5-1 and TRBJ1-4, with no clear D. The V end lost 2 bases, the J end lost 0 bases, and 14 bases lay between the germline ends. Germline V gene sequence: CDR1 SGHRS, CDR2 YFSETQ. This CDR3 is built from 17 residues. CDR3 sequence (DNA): TGCGCCAGCAGCTTCTATTCCACGGGGTCAACTAATGAAAAACTGTTTTTT. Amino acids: CASSFYSTGSTNEKLFF.

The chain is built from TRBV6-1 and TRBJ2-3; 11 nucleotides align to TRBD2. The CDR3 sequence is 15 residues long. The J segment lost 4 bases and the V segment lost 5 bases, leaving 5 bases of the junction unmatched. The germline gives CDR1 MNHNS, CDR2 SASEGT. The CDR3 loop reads CASSPGTSGSDTQYF. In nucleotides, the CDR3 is TGTGCCAGCAGTCCCGGGACTAGCGGTTCAGATACGCAGTATTTT.

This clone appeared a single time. The CDR3 DNA is TGTGCCAGCAGTGAACAGGGGGCCTGGGAAAAACTGTTTTTT. Its protein is CASSEQGAWEKLFF. V gene TRBV2 combines with J gene TRBJ1-4; 8 bases are shared with TRBD1. The junction had 4 bases not matched to a gene; V was cut back by 2 bases and J by 8 bases. Per germline, CDR1 SNHLY and CDR2 FYNNEI. This CDR3 is built from 14 residues.

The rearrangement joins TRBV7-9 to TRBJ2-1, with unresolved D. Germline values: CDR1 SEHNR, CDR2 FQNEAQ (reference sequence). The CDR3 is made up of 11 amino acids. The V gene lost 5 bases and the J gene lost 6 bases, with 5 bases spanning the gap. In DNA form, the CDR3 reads TGTGCCAGCAGCGGGTCCAATGAGCAGTTCTTC. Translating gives CASSGSNEQFF.

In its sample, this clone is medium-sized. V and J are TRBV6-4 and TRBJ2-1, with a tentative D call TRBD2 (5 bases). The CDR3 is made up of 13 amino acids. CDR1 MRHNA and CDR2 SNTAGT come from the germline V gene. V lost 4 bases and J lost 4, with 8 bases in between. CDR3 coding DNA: TGTGCCAGCAGTGTCGGGGATTACAATGAGCAGTTCTTC. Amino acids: CASSVGDYNEQFF.

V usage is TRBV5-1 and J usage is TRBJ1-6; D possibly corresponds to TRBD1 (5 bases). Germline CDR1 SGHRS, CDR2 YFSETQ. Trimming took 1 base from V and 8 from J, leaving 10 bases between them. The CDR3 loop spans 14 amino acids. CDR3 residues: CASSLTGVDSPLHF. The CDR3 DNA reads TGCGCCAGCAGCTTGACAGGCGTGGATTCACCCCTCCACTTT.

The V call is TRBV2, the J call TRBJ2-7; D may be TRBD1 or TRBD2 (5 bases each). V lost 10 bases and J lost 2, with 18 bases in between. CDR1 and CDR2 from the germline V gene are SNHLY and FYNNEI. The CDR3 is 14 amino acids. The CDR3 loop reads CATGPGTVPYEQYF. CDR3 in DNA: TGTGCCACCGGACCCGGGACGGTCCCCTACGAGCAGTACTTC.

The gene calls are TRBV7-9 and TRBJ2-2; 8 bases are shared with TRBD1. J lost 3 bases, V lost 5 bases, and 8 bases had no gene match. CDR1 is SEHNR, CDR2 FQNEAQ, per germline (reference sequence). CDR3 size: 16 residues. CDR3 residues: CASSARLRGHTGELFF. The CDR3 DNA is TGTGCCAGCAGCGCTCGCCTCAGGGGGCACACCGGGGAGCTGTTTTTT.

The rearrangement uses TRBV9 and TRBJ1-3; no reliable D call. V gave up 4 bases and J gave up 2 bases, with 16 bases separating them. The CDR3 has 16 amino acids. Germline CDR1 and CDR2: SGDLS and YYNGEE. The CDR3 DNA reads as TGTGCCAGCAGCCCCTGGGTAGAAGATCCTGGAAACACCATATATTTT. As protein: CASSPWVEDPGNTIYF.

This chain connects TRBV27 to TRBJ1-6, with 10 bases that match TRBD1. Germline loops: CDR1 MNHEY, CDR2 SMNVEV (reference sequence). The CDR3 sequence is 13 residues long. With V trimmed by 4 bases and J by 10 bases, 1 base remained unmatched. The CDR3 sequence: CASSWDRGSPLHF. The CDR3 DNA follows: TGTGCCAGCAGTTGGGACAGGGGATCACCCCTCCACTTT.

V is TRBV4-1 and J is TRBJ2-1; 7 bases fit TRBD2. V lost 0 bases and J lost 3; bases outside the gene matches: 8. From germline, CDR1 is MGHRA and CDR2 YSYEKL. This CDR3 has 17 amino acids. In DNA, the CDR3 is TGCGCCAGCAGCCAAGAACGATGGGGGGGATACTACAATGAGCAGTTCTTC. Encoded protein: CASSQERWGGYYNEQFF.

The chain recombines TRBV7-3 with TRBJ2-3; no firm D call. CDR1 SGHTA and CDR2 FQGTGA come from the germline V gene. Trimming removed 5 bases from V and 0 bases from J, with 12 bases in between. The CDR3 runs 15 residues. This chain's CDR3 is CASSPYLGSTDTQYF. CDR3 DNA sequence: TGTGCCAGCAGCCCCTACTTAGGCAGCACAGATACGCAGTATTTT.

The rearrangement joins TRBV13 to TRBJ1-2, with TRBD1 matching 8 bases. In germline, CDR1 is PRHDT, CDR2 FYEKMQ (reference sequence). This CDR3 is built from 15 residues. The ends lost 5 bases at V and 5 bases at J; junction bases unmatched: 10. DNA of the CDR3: TGTGCCAGCAGCCAAAGGACCGGGACAGGATATGGCTACACCTTC. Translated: CASSQRTGTGYGYTF.

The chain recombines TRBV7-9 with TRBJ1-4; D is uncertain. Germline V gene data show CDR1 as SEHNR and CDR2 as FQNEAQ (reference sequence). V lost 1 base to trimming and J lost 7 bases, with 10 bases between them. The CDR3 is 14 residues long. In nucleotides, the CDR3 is TGTGCCAGCAGCTTAGGAGGAGGCGGTGAAAAACTGTTTTTT. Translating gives CASSLGGGGEKLFF.

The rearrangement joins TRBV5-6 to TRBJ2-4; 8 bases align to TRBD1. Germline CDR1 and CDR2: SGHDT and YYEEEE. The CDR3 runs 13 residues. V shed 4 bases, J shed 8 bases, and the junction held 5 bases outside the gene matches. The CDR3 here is CASSDRGWDIQYF. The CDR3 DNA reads TGTGCCAGCAGCGACAGGGGATGGGACATTCAGTACTTC.

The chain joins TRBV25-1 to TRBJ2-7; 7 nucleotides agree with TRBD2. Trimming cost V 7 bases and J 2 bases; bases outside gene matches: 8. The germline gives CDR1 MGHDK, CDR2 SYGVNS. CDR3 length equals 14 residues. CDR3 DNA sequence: TGTGCCAGCAAAAGGGGAGGGGAGGCCTACGAGCAGTACTTC. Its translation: CASKRGGEAYEQYF.

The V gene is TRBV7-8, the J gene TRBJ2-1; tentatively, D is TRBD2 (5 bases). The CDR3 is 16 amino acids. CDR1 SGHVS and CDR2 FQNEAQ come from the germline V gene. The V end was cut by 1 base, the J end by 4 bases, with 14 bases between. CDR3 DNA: TGTGCCAGCAGCTTAGGCGGCGGGTGGGGATACAATGAGCAGTTCTTC. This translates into CASSLGGGWGYNEQFF.

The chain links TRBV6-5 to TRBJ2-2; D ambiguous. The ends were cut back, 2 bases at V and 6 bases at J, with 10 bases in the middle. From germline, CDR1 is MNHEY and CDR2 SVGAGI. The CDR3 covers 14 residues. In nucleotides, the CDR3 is TGTGCCAGCAGTTACCCCCGTGTCCCCGGGGAGCTGTTTTTT. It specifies CASSYPRVPGELFF.